The T cell receptor (beta chain) described here comes from a study of T cells after yellow fever vaccination. Broader study findings: Post-booster repertoires again held most primary-vaccination clones (about 96% CD4, just under 90% CD8).

This clonotype was seen at least ten times. The antigen is not known. Conversion of TCR transcripts into cDNA relied on 5'RACE template switching, which added a universal primer site and UMIs. TCRdb re-called the 5' RACE reads through MiXCR, storing one row per CDR3 protein. Among tens of thousands of distinct CDR3 sequences listed, roughly 7.4% were seen once. V shed 3 bases and J shed 2 bases, with 13 bases lying between them. CDR3 size: 14 residues. CDR1 and CDR2 from the germline V gene are DFQATT and SNEGSKA (reference sequence). Sequenced here: CD8+ T cells sorted from PBMCs, sampled 15 days after the yellow fever booster vaccination. This TCR was sampled from a man aged 25-45 years who received the YFV17D yellow fever vaccine. The gene calls are TRBV20-1 and TRBJ2-5, with D possibly matching TRBD1 (6 bases). For the CDR3, the DNA is TGCAGTGCTAGCCCAGGGGACCCTCAAGAGACCCAGTACTTC. Residues: CSASPGDPQETQYF.